This T cell receptor (beta chain) was retrieved from a study of T-cell memory formation after mild COVID-19. The CDR3 length is 14 residues. With V trimmed by 3 bases and J by 2 bases, 4 bases remained unmatched. CDR1 SQVTM and CDR2 ANQGSEA come from the germline V gene. TCRdb itself ran the 5' RACE reads through MiXCR, one entry per CDR3 protein. The sample shows about 430,000 distinct CDR3 sequences, about a sixth of them seen only once. Findings and caveats of the study: Clones contracting across day 15 to 85 had a balanced CD4/CD8 profile; later expanding clones leaned CD4+.

A note on this clonotype: Its specificity is not known.

Source material: PBMCs or a T cell subset sorted from them (not recorded which). The source of this sequence is a man between 18 and 35 years old who had mild COVID-19 (a few samples of this study predate the infection). Cell type and time point are not known. The rearrangement uses TRBV29-1 and TRBJ2-1; 7 bases match TRBD1. CDR3 loop: CSVDVGTAYNEQFF. The CDR3 DNA follows: TGCAGCGTTGATGTGGGGACAGCCTACAATGAGCAGTTCTTC.